What follows are 20 T cell receptor beta chains derived from one specimen sequenced in a study of blood T cell repertoires in COVID-19. Produced via immunoSEQ multiplex PCR; TCRdb's table is partial and in-frame only. The repertoire holds some 83,000 clones, with around 84% as singletons. What was sequenced was peripheral blood. The receptors derive from a man older than 75 with active or convalescent COVID-19.

V and J are TRBV3-1 (or the pseudogene TRBV3-2) and TRBJ2-5, with 15 bases identical to TRBD2. The CDR3 covers 16 residues. After removal of 4 bases from V and 6 bases from J, the junction contained 6 bases not matched to a gene. From germline, CDR1 is LGHDT and CDR2 YNNKEL (reference sequence). CDR3 in DNA: TGTGCCAGCAGCCTTCGGACTAGCGGGAGGGAGAAGACCCAGTACTTC. This gives the protein CASSLRTSGREKTQYF.

This clone was seen a handful of times. The V call is TRBV10-3, the J call TRBJ1-1; 7 nucleotides line up with TRBD1. Germline V gene lookup returns CDR1 ENHRY and CDR2 SYGVKD. V gave up 5 bases and J gave up 5 bases; unmatched junction bases: 14. The CDR3 spans 16 residues. The CDR3 nucleotides are TGTGCCATCAGTACAGGGGTCCTACTGGAGGGGACTGAAGCTTTCTTT. Residues: CAISTGVLLEGTEAFF.

The rearrangement uses TRBV4-1 and TRBJ2-1; 16 nucleotides agree with TRBD2. Germline trimming cut 3 bases from V and 4 bases from J; bases unmatched to any gene: 6. The V gene's germline CDR1 is MGHRA and CDR2 YSYEKL. The CDR3 runs to 18 residues. CDR3 bases: TGCGCCAGCAGCCAGGGGACTAGCGGGGGGGCTGGTTACAATGAGCAGTTCTTC. Protein product: CASSQGTSGGAGYNEQFF.

This rearrangement joins TRBV6-1 to TRBJ2-3, with 7 bases lining up with TRBD2. V lost 3 bases to trimming and J lost 2 bases; unmatched junction nucleotides: 5. Germline CDR1 is MNHNS and CDR2 is SASEGT. This CDR3 is built from 15 residues. CDR3 region: CASSDKAGITDTQYF. CDR3 bases: TGTGCCAGCAGTGACAAAGCGGGAATCACAGATACGCAGTATTTT.

The gene calls are TRBV7-2 and TRBJ2-2; 7 bases match TRBD2. In germline, CDR1 is SGHTA, CDR2 FQGNSA. Trimming took 4 bases from V and 2 from J; bases not matched to a gene: 7. The CDR3 has 16 residues. The CDR3 DNA follows: TGTGCCAGCAGCTCCGATAGCGGGCGAAACACCGGGGAGCTGTTTTTT. It specifies CASSSDSGRNTGELFF.

This sequence joins TRBV30 and TRBJ2-7; D may be TRBD2 (6 bases). V lost 3 bases to trimming and J lost 4 bases, with 7 bases between them. Per germline, CDR1 GTSNPN and CDR2 SVGIG (reference sequence). CDR3 length: 11 amino acids. The CDR3 DNA is TGTGCCTGGAGCCGGGAGTACGAGCAGTACGTC. Amino acid sequence: CAWSREYEQYV.

The chain employs TRBV6-4 and TRBJ2-4; TRBD1 matches at 9 bases. The V and J ends lost 3 bases and 9 bases, in that order; junction bases with no gene match: 3. The CDR3 extends over 13 amino acids. The germline V gene has CDR1 MRHNA and CDR2 SNTAGT. CDR3 in amino acids: CASSEDRGGIQYF. The CDR3 DNA follows: TGTGCCAGCAGTGAGGACAGGGGCGGCATTCAGTACTTC.

V and J are TRBV19 and TRBJ1-2, with unresolved D. The CDR3 runs to 16 residues. V was cut by 6 bases and J by 4 bases, with 21 bases left in between. CDR1 is LNHDA, CDR2 SQIVND, per germline (reference sequence). CDR3 in amino acids: CASSLQSSVSGYGYTF. The CDR3 DNA reads as TGTGCCAGTAGCCTCCAATCGTCGGTGTCAGGCTATGGCTACACCTTC.

The chain is built from TRBV6-5 and TRBJ1-5; D possibly corresponds to TRBD1 (5 bases). Germline V CDR1 and CDR2: MNHEY, SVGAGI. The length of the CDR3 is 13 residues. V dropped 6 bases and J dropped 7 bases, with 13 bases sitting between them. CDR3 loop: CASSGDFGQPQHF. CDR3 DNA sequence: TGTGCCAGCAGCGGGGACTTCGGGCAGCCCCAGCATTTT.

Only one count was recorded for this clone. The chain has TRBV6-4 and TRBJ2-5, with D possibly being TRBD2 (5 bases). Looked up from germline, CDR1 is MRHNA and CDR2 is SNTAGT. Trimming left V 0 bases short and J 1 base short, with 12 bases between. This CDR3 is built from 16 residues. Written as DNA, the CDR3 is TGTGCCAGCAGTGACTCGGGTCCGGGGATCCAAGAGACCCAGTACTTC. It codes for CASSDSGPGIQETQYF.

The rearrangement links TRBV30 to TRBJ1-5; no firm D call. The V end was cut by 3 bases, the J end by 6 bases, with 9 bases between. The germline V gene encodes CDR1 GTSNPN and CDR2 SVGIG (reference sequence). This CDR3 is built from 12 residues. The CDR3 DNA is TGTGCCTGGAGCCGGGGTTCTCAGCCCCAGCATTTT. This gives the protein CAWSRGSQPQHF.

This chain links TRBV5-1 with TRBJ2-2, with D perhaps TRBD2 (6 bases). Trimming took 0 bases from V and 2 from J, leaving 11 bases between them. CDR3 size: 16 residues. Germline V gene lookup returns CDR1 SGHRS and CDR2 YFSETQ. CDR3 amino acids: CASSLDGSVNTGELFF. Here the CDR3 DNA reads TGCGCCAGCAGCTTGGACGGGAGTGTCAACACCGGGGAGCTGTTTTTT. The full variable domain, its missing parts supplied by reference TRBV5-1 and TRBJ2-2, is KAGVTQTPRYLIKTRGQQVTLSCSPISGHRSVSWYQQTPGQGLQFLFEYFSETQRNKGNFPGRFSGRQFSNSRSEMNVSTLELGDSALYLCASSLDGSVNTGELFFGEGSRLTVL.

The chain carries TRBV5-1 and TRBJ1-4; D not certain. This CDR3 has 16 residues. Looked up from germline, CDR1 is SGHRS and CDR2 is YFSETQ. V was trimmed by 0 bases and J by 8 bases, leaving 17 bases between them. DNA of the CDR3: TGCGCCAGCAGCTTGGATAGTCGGGCCGGAGGGGAAAAACTGTTTTTT. Translated, it gives CASSLDSRAGGEKLFF.

The chain uses TRBV5-1 and TRBJ1-3, with TRBD1 matching 8 bases. Per the germline V gene, CDR1 is SGHRS and CDR2 is YFSETQ. Germline trimming cut 4 bases from V and 7 bases from J; bases unmatched to any gene: 16. The CDR3 extends over 17 amino acids. The CDR3 sequence: CASSRIIQGAGPNTIYF. The CDR3 region has the DNA TGCGCCAGCAGCCGGATAATTCAGGGGGCAGGACCCAACACCATATATTTT.

V is TRBV7-8 and J is TRBJ2-7; the D gene is possibly TRBD1 (7 bases). Trimming pared 5 bases from V and 9 bases from J, leaving 17 bases between. Germline V gene lookup returns CDR1 SGHVS and CDR2 FQNEAQ. CDR3 length: 13 amino acids. The DNA of the CDR3 is TGTGCCAGCAGCCCAGGGGGGTCCTTTTGGCAGTACGTC. It is translated as CASSPGGSFWQYV.

J is TRBJ2-1 and V is TRBV12-5; TRBD2 agrees at 7 bases. There are 15 residues in the CDR3. From germline, CDR1 is LGHNT and CDR2 FRNRAP. Trimming took 5 bases from V and 5 from J; bases not matched to a gene: 9. The CDR3 here is CASGLEGLIHNEQFF. The CDR3 nucleotides are TGTGCTAGTGGTCTGGAGGGACTAATCCACAATGAGCAGTTCTTC.

J is TRBJ2-5 and V is TRBV25-1; 7 nucleotides align to TRBD1. The CDR3 is 15 amino acids. Trimming took 1 base from V and 5 from J; bases not matched to a gene: 7. Germline V gene data show CDR1 as MGHDK and CDR2 as SYGVNS. CDR3 DNA sequence: TGTGCCAGCAGTGAATTTTCGGGACAGTCGGAGACCCAGTACTTC. Translating it yields CASSEFSGQSETQYF.

The V and J genes are TRBV30 and TRBJ1-5, with 7 positions matching TRBD1. V shed 5 bases, J shed 7 bases, and the junction held 2 bases outside the gene matches. Per germline, CDR1 GTSNPN and CDR2 SVGIG (reference sequence). There are 11 residues in the CDR3. This CDR3 is CAWDRAQPQHF. CDR3 coding DNA: TGTGCCTGGGACAGGGCGCAGCCCCAGCATTTT.

The J gene is TRBJ1-5, the V gene TRBV7-9, with TRBD1 identical over 10 bases. The CDR3 sequence is 14 residues long. Germline values: CDR1 SEHNR, CDR2 FQNEAQ (reference sequence). The J segment lost 11 bases and the V segment lost 3 bases, leaving 7 bases of the junction unmatched. CDR3 sequence (DNA): TGTGCCAGCAGCTTTCCGGGACAGGGGAGTGCCCAGCATTTT. Encoded protein: CASSFPGQGSAQHF.

This chain joins TRBV2 and TRBJ1-1; tentatively, D is TRBD1 (6 bases). Germline V lookup: CDR1 SNHLY, CDR2 FYNNEI. With 5 bases removed from V and 2 bases from J, the gap between germline ends came to 9 bases. The CDR3 consists of 13 residues. For the CDR3, the DNA is TGTGCCAGCAGTCCGGACAGTAACACTGAAGCTTTCTTT. Translating gives CASSPDSNTEAFF.